This is a list of T cell receptor beta chains from one sample in a study of neoadjuvant anti-PD-1 for oral cavity cancer. Libraries were prepared by immunoSEQ multiplex PCR; TCRdb keeps only in-frame clonotypes and omits some of them. The table records 12,000 to 15,000 clones, 55% to 75% of them present only once. Sequences were derived from PBMCs, sampled before nivolumab (anti-PD-1) treatment. These receptors came from a person aged 40 to 85 with oral cavity squamous cell carcinoma. CDR3s include the opening cysteine and the closing phenylalanine or tryptophan. A D gene is named only where the DNA matches it firmly. Clone size is shown for a subset of rows, as once, few, many or a class of expanded clone.

v_call	d_call	j_call	clone_size	cdr3_nt	cdr3_aa
TRBV5-4	TRBD2	TRBJ2-1	few	TGTGCCAGCAGCCCGGGACTAGCGTCCTACAATGAGCAGTTCTTC	CASSPGLASYNEQFF
TRBV28	-	TRBJ2-7	-	TGTGCCAGCAGTCAAATCTCCGTGAGCCAGTCCTACGAGCAGTACTTC	CASSQISVSQSYEQYF
TRBV5-1	TRBD2	TRBJ2-3	-	TGCGCCAGCAACCTAGCTCAGCGGGGGCGCGATACGCAGTATTTT	CASNLAQRGRDTQYF
TRBV15	TRBD1	TRBJ2-4	-	TGTGCCACCAGCCGACAGGGGGAGACCAAAAACATTCAGTACTTC	CATSRQGETKNIQYF
TRBV27	-	TRBJ2-7	-	TGTGCCAGCAGTTTTACAGGGCTCGTTTTGGAGCAGTACTTC	CASSFTGLVLEQYF
TRBV19	-	TRBJ2-7	few	TGTGCCAGTAGTACTATCGGACGGGAGTTGGAGTACGAGCAGTACTTC	CASSTIGRELEYEQYF
TRBV2	-	TRBJ1-1	-	TGTGCCAGCAGTGACGCGGTTACTGAAGCTTTCTTT	CASSDAVTEAFF
TRBV11-1	-	TRBJ2-7	-	TGTGCCAGCAGCTTAGACAGGGACGAGCAGTACTTC	CASSLDRDEQYF
TRBV7-8	TRBD1	TRBJ1-3	-	TGTGCCAGCAGCCTCCGACAGGGGGCTCTCTCCGGCTCTGGAAACACCATATATTTT	CASSLRQGALSGSGNTIYF
TRBV7-9	-	TRBJ2-1	once	TGTGCCAGCAGCCCCCGGGAGCACTACAATGAGCAGTTCTTC	CASSPREHYNEQFF
TRBV5-1	-	TRBJ2-1	few	TGCGCCAGCAGCTTGGTAGCACACGGCGGGAATGAGCAGTTCTTC	CASSLVAHGGNEQFF
TRBV5-4	TRBD2	TRBJ2-1	-	TGTGCCAGCAGCCCGCCGAGACTAGCGGGAGTTGAGCAGTTCTTC	CASSPPRLAGVEQFF
TRBV27	-	TRBJ2-2	few	TGTGCCAGCAGTCTCCATCGAGGCGGGGAGCTGTTTTTT	CASSLHRGGELFF
TRBV14	-	TRBJ2-7	-	TGTGCCAGCAGCCCGTGGACTAACGAGCAGTACTTC	CASSPWTNEQYF
TRBV7-8	-	TRBJ2-7	-	TGTGCCAGCAGCCCTCGGGACTTAACCTACGAGCAGTACTTC	CASSPRDLTYEQYF
TRBV6-4	-	TRBJ1-1	-	TGTGCCAGCAGTGACTTGTGGGGCACTGAAGCTTTCTTT	CASSDLWGTEAFF
TRBV5-4	-	TRBJ2-7	-	TGTGCCAGCAGCCCCAAAGGAGGGGCCGCCTCCTACGAGCAGTACTTC	CASSPKGGAASYEQYF
TRBV5-1	TRBD2	TRBJ2-1	-	TGCGCCAGCAGCTTGGGTTTTCGACTAGCGGGAGGAAATTTCTACAATGAGCAGTTCTTC	CASSLGFRLAGGNFYNEQFF
TRBV5-1	-	TRBJ2-3	-	TGCGCCAGCAGCTTGTTGGTCAGGGGCACAGATACGCAGTATTTT	CASSLLVRGTDTQYF
TRBV7-3	TRBD2	TRBJ2-1	-	TGTGCCAGCAGCTTTTTCCGGCCGGGACTAGCGGGATTCGAGCAGTTCTTC	CASSFFRPGLAGFEQFF
TRBV5-8	-	TRBJ1-4	-	TGTGCCAGCAGCTTTCATTGGCAGGGGACCACTAATGAAAAACTGTTTTTT	CASSFHWQGTTNEKLFF
TRBV15	-	TRBJ1-5	-	TGTGCCACCAGCAGAGCCATCAGGGGATGGGGCAGCAATCAGCCCCAGCATTTT	CATSRAIRGWGSNQPQHF
TRBV5-1	-	TRBJ1-2	-	TGCGCCAGCAGCTTCCGACCAATAGACGGCGGCTATGGCTACACCTTC	CASSFRPIDGGYGYTF
TRBV28	TRBD1	TRBJ1-5	-	TGTGCCAGCAGTCCGAGGGACAGGGGGAATCAGCCCCAGCATTTT	CASSPRDRGNQPQHF
TRBV5-4	TRBD2	TRBJ2-7	-	TGTGCCAGCAACTATGAAACGGGGGGGGAGCAGTACTTC	CASNYETGGEQYF
TRBV7-9	-	TRBJ1-1	-	TGTGCCAGCAGCAACCGCGGGTTGACTGAAGCTTTCTTT	CASSNRGLTEAFF
TRBV11-2	-	TRBJ1-4	-	TGTGCCAGCAGCCCCGACATAGGAAGTGAAAAACTGTTTTTT	CASSPDIGSEKLFF
TRBV11-2	-	TRBJ2-5	-	TGTGCCAGCAGCTTAGATAGGTTGGCGGAGACCCAGTACTTC	CASSLDRLAETQYF
TRBV25-1	-	TRBJ2-7	-	TGTGCCAGCAGTGATACCCAGGGGTTCCACTACGAGCAGTACTTC	CASSDTQGFHYEQYF
TRBV29-1	-	TRBJ1-2	-	TGCAGCGTCCCGGAAGAGGGCGGGTGGTATGGCTATGGCTACACCTTC	CSVPEEGGWYGYGYTF
TRBV7-6	TRBD1	TRBJ1-1	once	TGTGCCAGCAGCTCATACAGGGGGTGGACTGAAGCTTTCTTT	CASSSYRGWTEAFF
TRBV28	-	TRBJ2-4	-	TGTGCCAGCAGAGGGGTGGGGAACATTCAGTACTTC	CASRGVGNIQYF
TRBV4-2	TRBD1	TRBJ1-4	-	TGTGCCAGCAGCCACCAAACTTCCGGGACAGGGTATGAAAAACTGTTTTTT	CASSHQTSGTGYEKLFF
TRBV27	-	TRBJ2-1	-	TGTGCCAGCAGTGCCTTATCGAGGAATGAGCAGTTCTTC	CASSALSRNEQFF
TRBV9	-	TRBJ2-7	-	TGTGCCAGCAGCCCCAGAGGAGGGCAGTACTTC	CASSPRGGQYF
TRBV9	-	TRBJ1-4	-	TGTGCCAGCAGCGTAGCCGGTATTCCTAATGAAAAACTGTTTTTT	CASSVAGIPNEKLFF
TRBV19	-	TRBJ1-5	-	TGTGCCAGTAGTACCGGACCGTGGGGCAATCAGCCCCAGCATTTT	CASSTGPWGNQPQHF
TRBV2	TRBD1	TRBJ1-2	few	TGTGCCACCGTGGACAGGGCGAATGGCTACACCTTC	CATVDRANGYTF
TRBV6-1	TRBD2	TRBJ2-2	once	TGTGCCAGCAGTCTGACTAGCGGGATCCACGGGGAGCTGTTTTTT	CASSLTSGIHGELFF
TRBV28	TRBD1	TRBJ1-5	-	TGTGCCAGCAACAACCGGGACAGGGGGCAGCGTCAGCCCCAGCATTTT	CASNNRDRGQRQPQHF
TRBV6-1	-	TRBJ1-6	few	TGTGCCACACTATTGTGGGCCCTAGGATCACCCCTCCACTTT	CATLLWALGSPLHF
TRBV9	-	TRBJ2-3	-	TGTGCCAGCACCGGTGGGATTCCTAGCACAGATACGCAGTATTTT	CASTGGIPSTDTQYF
TRBV27	TRBD1	TRBJ2-7	-	TGTGCCAGCAGTTTAAAAAGGTTAAGGGACAGAGGTTACGAGCAGTACTTC	CASSLKRLRDRGYEQYF
TRBV4-1	TRBD2	TRBJ2-3	-	TGCGCCAGCAGCCAAAGACTAGCCGAAGATACGCAGTATTTT	CASSQRLAEDTQYF
TRBV5-1	-	TRBJ1-2	-	TGCGCCAGCAGCTTGTCACTGGAGGGGGGTGGCTACACCTTC	CASSLSLEGGGYTF
TRBV6-1	-	TRBJ2-7	few	TGTGCCAGCAGTGAAGTCAACAACTACGAGCAGTACTTC	CASSEVNNYEQYF
TRBV7-8	TRBD2	TRBJ2-3	-	TGTGCCAGCAGCTCACTAGCGGGAGGTGTGGAAAATACGCAGTATTTT	CASSSLAGGVENTQYF
TRBV27	-	TRBJ1-2	-	TGTGCCAGCAGTTTATCCCGACAGAGCTATGGCTACACCTTC	CASSLSRQSYGYTF
TRBV5-4	-	TRBJ2-2	-	TGTGCCAGCAGCTTGTCCAGGGAGCTGTTTTTT	CASSLSRELFF
TRBV28	-	TRBJ2-1	few	TGTGCCAGCAGTTTGCGGCACAATGAGCAGTTCTTC	CASSLRHNEQFF
TRBV15	TRBD2	TRBJ2-5	-	TGTGCCACCAGCAGAGAGGCCAGGGAGGGTGAGACCCAGTACTTC	CATSREAREGETQYF
TRBV10-2	-	TRBJ1-5	few	TGCGCCAGCAGTGGGACTAATAGCAATCAGCCCCAGCATTTT	CASSGTNSNQPQHF
TRBV6-1	-	TRBJ1-3	few	TGTGCCAGCAGTGAAATAGACTCTGGAAACACCATATATTTT	CASSEIDSGNTIYF
TRBV30	-	TRBJ2-3	-	TGTGCCTGGAGTGTACGAGCACGGGATACGCAGTATTTT	CAWSVRARDTQYF
TRBV5-1	TRBD1	TRBJ1-5	-	TGCGCCAGCAGCCCGGGACAGGGGTTGGGTCAGCCCCAGCATTTT	CASSPGQGLGQPQHF
TRBV7-9	-	TRBJ1-2	-	TGTGCCAGCAGCTTAGGTGTGGCAGGGAATTTTGGCTACACCTTC	CASSLGVAGNFGYTF
TRBV4-1	TRBD2	TRBJ2-7	-	TGCGCCAGCAGCCTCGGAGGAGCGGGAGTATCTCAAGGCTACGAGCAGTACTTC	CASSLGGAGVSQGYEQYF
TRBV2	-	TRBJ1-5	few	TGTGCCAGCAGTGAGGGGCAAGAGCCCCAGCATTTT	CASSEGQEPQHF
TRBV20-1	-	TRBJ1-2	-	TGCAGTGCTAGAGGGGATTATGGCTACACCTTC	CSARGDYGYTF